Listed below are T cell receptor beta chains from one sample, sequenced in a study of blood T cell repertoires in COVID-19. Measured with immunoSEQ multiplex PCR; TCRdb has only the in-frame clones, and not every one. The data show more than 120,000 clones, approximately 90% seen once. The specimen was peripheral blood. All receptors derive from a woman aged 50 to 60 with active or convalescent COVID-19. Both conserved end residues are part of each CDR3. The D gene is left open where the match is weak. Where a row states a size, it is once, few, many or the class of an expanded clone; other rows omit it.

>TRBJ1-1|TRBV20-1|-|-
TGCAGTGCTAGAGATTTACTAGAAGCTTTCTTT
CSARDLLEAFF
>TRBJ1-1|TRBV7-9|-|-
TGTGCCAGCAGCTTAGACAGGGATGCCACTGAAGCTTTCTTT
CASSLDRDATEAFF
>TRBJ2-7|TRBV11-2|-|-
TGTGCCAGCCAGAATCCCCAATACGAGCAGTACTTC
CASQNPQYEQYF
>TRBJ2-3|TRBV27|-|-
TGTGCCAGCCGCGAGGCAGATACGCAGTATTTT
CASREADTQYF
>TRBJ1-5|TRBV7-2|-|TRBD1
TGTGCCAGCAGCCCTGGGACAGGGTATAGCAATCAGCCCCAGCATTTT
CASSPGTGYSNQPQHF
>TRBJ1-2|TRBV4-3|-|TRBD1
TGCGCCAGCAGCCAAGTACAGGGGGATAACTATGGCTACACCTTC
CASSQVQGDNYGYTF
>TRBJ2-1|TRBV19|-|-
TGTGCCAGTAGTCCCCGACTTCCTTGGCCTTACAATGAGCAGTTCTTC
CASSPRLPWPYNEQFF
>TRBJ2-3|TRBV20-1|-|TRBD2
TGCAGTGCTAGTGACGGACTAGCGGCCTCCGGGACGCAGTATTTT
CSASDGLAASGTQYF
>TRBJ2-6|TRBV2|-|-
TGTGCCAGCAATAGACAGAAACACGACGTCTCTGGGGCCAACGTCCTGACTTTC
CASNRQKHDVSGANVLTF
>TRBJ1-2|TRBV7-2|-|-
TGTGCCAGCAGACCCTCGGGAGGGGCGCCGCAGCGGGGCTACACCTTC
CASRPSGGAPQRGYTF
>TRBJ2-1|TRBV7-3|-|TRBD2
TGTGCCAGCAGCCCGGGACTAGCGGGGCATGAGCAGTTCTTC
CASSPGLAGHEQFF
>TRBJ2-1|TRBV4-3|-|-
TGCGCCAGCAGCCAATATAACGGGGTCAATGAGCAGTTCTTC
CASSQYNGVNEQFF
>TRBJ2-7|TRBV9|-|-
TGTGCCAGCAGCGTAGGGTCGGGGAACTACGAGCAGTACTTC
CASSVGSGNYEQYF
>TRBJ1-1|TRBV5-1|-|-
TGCGCCAGCAATACAGGGATGAACACTGAAGCTTTCTTT
CASNTGMNTEAFF
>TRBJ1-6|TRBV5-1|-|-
TGCGCCAGCAGCTTAACAGACAGTAATTCACCCCTCCACTTT
CASSLTDSNSPLHF
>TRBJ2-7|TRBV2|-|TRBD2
TGTGCCAGCAGTGTTAACGGGAGGTCCTTGGAGCAGTACTTC
CASSVNGRSLEQYF
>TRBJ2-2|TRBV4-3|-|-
TGCGCCAGCAGCCAAGAGGTGGGAGGAGGGACCGGGGAGCTGTTTTTT
CASSQEVGGGTGELFF
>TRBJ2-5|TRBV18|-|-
TGTGCCAGCTCACCACGACAGCTCCAAGAGACCCAGTACTTC
CASSPRQLQETQYF
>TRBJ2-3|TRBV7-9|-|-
TGTGCCAGCAGCTTAAACGCAGGGGTAAAAGATACGCAGTATTTT
CASSLNAGVKDTQYF
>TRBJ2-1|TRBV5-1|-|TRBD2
TGCGCCAGCAGCCCACAACTACTAGCGGGAGGAGGTGAGCAGTTCTTC
CASSPQLLAGGGEQFF
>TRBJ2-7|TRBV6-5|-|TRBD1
TGTGCCAGCAGTAAACAGGGGGGCTACGAGCAGTACTTC
CASSKQGGYEQYF
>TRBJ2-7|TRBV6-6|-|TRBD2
TGTGCCAGCAGCCCCGGGGGGGGAGCGAGCGCCTACGAGCAGTACTTC
CASSPGGGASAYEQYF
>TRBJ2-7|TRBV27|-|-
TGTGCCAGCAGTTGGGCAGCCTCCTACGAGCAGTACTTC
CASSWAASYEQYF
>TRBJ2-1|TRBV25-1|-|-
TGTGCCAGCGCTGGCCAACCCATTCCCCATGAGCAGTTCTTC
CASAGQPIPHEQFF
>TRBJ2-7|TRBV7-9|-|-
TGTGCCAGCAGCTCGGACAGAAGCTCCTACGAGCAGTACTTC
CASSSDRSSYEQYF
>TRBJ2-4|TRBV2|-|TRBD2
TGTGCCAGCAGTCCGGGACTAGCGGACATTCAGTACTTC
CASSPGLADIQYF
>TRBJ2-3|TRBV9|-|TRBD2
TGTGCCAGCAGCGTAGAAGCGGGGCGCACAGATACGCAGTATTTT
CASSVEAGRTDTQYF
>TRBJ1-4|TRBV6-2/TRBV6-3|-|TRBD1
TGTGCCAGCAGTCAACAGGGGGCGGCCGCTAATGAAAAACTGTTTTTT
CASSQQGAAANEKLFF
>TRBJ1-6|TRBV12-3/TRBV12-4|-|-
TGTGCCAGCAGGAGAGGGCGGGGACCCCTCCACTTT
CASRRGRGPLHF
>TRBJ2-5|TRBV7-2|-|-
TGTGCCAGCAGCCCCTCGGGGAGCCTACAAGAGACCCAGTACTTC
CASSPSGSLQETQYF
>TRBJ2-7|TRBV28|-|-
TGTGCCAGCAGTTTCCTCATGAATTGGGACAATACCCCCTACGAGCAGTACTTC
CASSFLMNWDNTPYEQYF
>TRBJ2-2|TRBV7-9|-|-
TGTGCCAGCAGCCCAGCTGTGGGGGCCTACACCGGGGAGCTGTTTTTT
CASSPAVGAYTGELFF
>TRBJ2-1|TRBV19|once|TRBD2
TGTGCCAGTAGTATGGCGGGGGGGGCTTACAATGAGCAGTTCTTC
CASSMAGGAYNEQFF
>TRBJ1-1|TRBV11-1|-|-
TGTGCCAGCAGCTTAGAGGGGGGGATGAACACTGAAGCTTTCTTT
CASSLEGGMNTEAFF
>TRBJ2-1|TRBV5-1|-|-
TGCGCCAGCAGCTTCCGCCAGGGAAACAATGAGCAGTTCTTC
CASSFRQGNNEQFF
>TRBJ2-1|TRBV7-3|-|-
TGTGCCAGCAGCTTAAGGGCACCGAGTCTCCACAATGAGCAGTTCTTC
CASSLRAPSLHNEQFF
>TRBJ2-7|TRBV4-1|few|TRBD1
TGCGCCAGCAGCCACAACAGGGGACCCTCCTACGAGCAGTACTTC
CASSHNRGPSYEQYF
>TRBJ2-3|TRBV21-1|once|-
TGTGCCAGCAGCAAAGAGGGACTAGCGGGAGGGGATACGCAGTATTTT
CASSKEGLAGGDTQYF
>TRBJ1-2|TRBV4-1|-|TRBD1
TGCGCCAGCAGCCAAGCCGGGACAGCTAACTATGGCTACACCTTC
CASSQAGTANYGYTF
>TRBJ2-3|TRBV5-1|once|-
TGCGCCAGCAGCTCCGGACAGTCCACAGATACGCAGTATTTT
CASSSGQSTDTQYF
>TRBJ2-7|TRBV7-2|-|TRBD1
TGTGCCAGCAGCTACACAGGGGAAGCCTACGAGCAGTACTTC
CASSYTGEAYEQYF
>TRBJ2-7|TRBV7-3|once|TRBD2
TGTGCCAGCAGCGCTAGCGGGGGCTACGAGCAGTACTTC
CASSASGGYEQYF
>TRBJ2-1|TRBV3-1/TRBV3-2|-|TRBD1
TGTGCCAGCAGCCCTGGACAGGGGGTTGGTGGTGAGCAGTTCTTC
CASSPGQGVGGEQFF
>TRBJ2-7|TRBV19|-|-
TGTGCCAGTAGCCCAGGACTCGGACCCTACGAGCAGTACTTC
CASSPGLGPYEQYF
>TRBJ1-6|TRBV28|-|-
TGTGCCAGCAGTTTTTCGGGACACTATAATTCACCCCTCCACTTT
CASSFSGHYNSPLHF
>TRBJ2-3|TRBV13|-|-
TGTGCCAGCAGCTCCCGGCGGGACAGCCCCACAGATACGCAGTATTTT
CASSSRRDSPTDTQYF
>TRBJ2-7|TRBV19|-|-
TGTGCCAGTAGTACCACAGGCTACTCCTACGAGCAGTACTTC
CASSTTGYSYEQYF
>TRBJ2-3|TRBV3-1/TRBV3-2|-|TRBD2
TGTGCCAGCAGCCGCAGCGGGAGCGCAGATACGCAGTATTTT
CASSRSGSADTQYF
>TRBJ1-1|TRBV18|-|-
TGTGCCAGCTCACCATTCCAGGAGAACACTGAAGCTTTCTTT
CASSPFQENTEAFF
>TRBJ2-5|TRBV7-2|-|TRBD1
TGTGCCAGCAGCCCACGGACAGGGGAGGGGACCCAGTACTTC
CASSPRTGEGTQYF
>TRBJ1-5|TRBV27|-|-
TGTGCCAGCAGTTTGATGGGGGGGGAGCCCCAGCATTTT
CASSLMGGEPQHF
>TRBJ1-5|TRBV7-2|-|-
TGTGCCAGCAGCCCTCTGTCGGGGGGCAATCAGCCCCAGCATTTT
CASSPLSGGNQPQHF
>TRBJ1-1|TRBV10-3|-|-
TGTGCCATCAGTGCAGGGCAGGGGCCTGAAGCTTTCTTT
CAISAGQGPEAFF
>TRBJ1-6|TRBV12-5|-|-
TGTGCTAGTGGTTTGGGGCAGGGATGGGGTAATTCACCCCTCCACTTT
CASGLGQGWGNSPLHF